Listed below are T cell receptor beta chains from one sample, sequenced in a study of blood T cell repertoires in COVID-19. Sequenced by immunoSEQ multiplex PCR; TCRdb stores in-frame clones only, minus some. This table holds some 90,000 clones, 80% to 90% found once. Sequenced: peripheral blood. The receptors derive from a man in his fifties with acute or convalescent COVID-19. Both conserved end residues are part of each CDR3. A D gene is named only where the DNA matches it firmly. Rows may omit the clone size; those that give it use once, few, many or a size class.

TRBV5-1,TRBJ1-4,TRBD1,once,CASSFRDSNEKLFF,TGCGCCAGCAGCTTCCGGGACAGTAATGAAAAACTGTTTTTT
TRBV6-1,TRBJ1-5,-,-,CASSEQGLGNQPQHF,TGTGCCAGCAGTGAACAGGGTTTAGGCAATCAGCCCCAGCATTTT
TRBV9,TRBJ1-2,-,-,CASYREAYGYTF,TGTGCCTCGTACAGGGAAGCCTATGGCTACACCTTC
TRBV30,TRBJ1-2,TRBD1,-,CAWIGTGGLRGYTF,TGTGCCTGGATAGGGACAGGGGGTTTGAGGGGCTACACCTTC
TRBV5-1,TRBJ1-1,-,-,CASSLSTGNTEAFF,TGCGCCAGCAGCCTATCGACGGGTAACACTGAAGCTTTCTTT
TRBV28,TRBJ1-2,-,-,CASSLSLGSVYGYTF,TGTGCCAGCAGTTTATCCCTGGGGAGCGTCTATGGCTACACCTTC
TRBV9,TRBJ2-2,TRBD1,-,CASSVGQGATGELFF,TGTGCCAGCAGCGTAGGGCAGGGGGCGACCGGGGAGCTGTTTTTT
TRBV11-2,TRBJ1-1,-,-,CASSISFGGLSEAFF,TGTGCCAGCAGCATCTCCTTCGGGGGGTTGTCTGAAGCTTTCTTT
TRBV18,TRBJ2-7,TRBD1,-,CASSPRQGRNYEQYF,TGTGCCAGCTCACCTCGACAGGGGCGGAACTACGAGCAGTACTTC
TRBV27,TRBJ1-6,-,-,CASSLWGERAYNSPLHF,TGTGCCAGCAGTTTATGGGGGGAGAGAGCCTATAATTCACCCCTCCACTTT
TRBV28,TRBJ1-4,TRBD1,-,CASSTGTGYEKLFF,TGTGCCAGCTCCACCGGGACAGGGTATGAAAAACTGTTTTTT
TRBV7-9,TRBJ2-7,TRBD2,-,CASTPGGGPYEQYF,TGTGCCAGCACCCCGGGGGGGGGCCCCTACGAGCAGTACTTC
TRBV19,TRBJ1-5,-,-,CASSIPSRLPDQPQHF,TGTGCCAGTAGTATCCCTTCACGACTCCCAGATCAGCCCCAGCATTTT
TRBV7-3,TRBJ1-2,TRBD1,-,CASSPGTGGYGYTF,TGTGCCAGCAGTCCCGGGACAGGGGGCTATGGCTACACCTTC
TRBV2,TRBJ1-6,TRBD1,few,CASRTGVAISPLHF,TGTGCCAGCAGGACAGGGGTAGCGATCTCACCCCTCCACTTT
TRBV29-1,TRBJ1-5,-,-,CSVVGGANQPQHF,TGCAGCGTTGTCGGGGGGGCAAATCAGCCCCAGCATTTT
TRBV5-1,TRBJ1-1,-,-,CASSSGSETNTEAFF,TGCGCCAGCAGCTCGGGGTCCGAAACGAACACTGAAGCTTTCTTT
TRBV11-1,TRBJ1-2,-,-,CASSLSPLRVDGYTF,TGTGCCAGCAGCCTCAGTCCGTTGAGGGTTGATGGCTACACCTTC
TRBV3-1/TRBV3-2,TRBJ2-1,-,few,CASSQDFRGNEQFF,TGTGCCAGCAGCCAAGATTTTCGGGGGAATGAGCAGTTCTTC
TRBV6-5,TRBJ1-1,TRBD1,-,CASSYSDRGETFF,TGTGCCAGCAGTTACTCGGACAGGGGTGAAACTTTCTTT
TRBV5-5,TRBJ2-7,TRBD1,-,CASSLLGQGYEQYF,TGTGCCAGCAGCTTGCTGGGACAGGGATACGAGCAGTACTTC
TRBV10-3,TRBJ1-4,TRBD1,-,CAISGTGTNEKLFF,TGTGCCATCAGCGGGACAGGTACTAATGAAAAACTGTTTTTT
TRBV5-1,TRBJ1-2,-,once,CASSLAQGSNYGYTF,TGCGCCAGCAGCTTGGCTCAGGGATCTAACTATGGCTACACCTTC
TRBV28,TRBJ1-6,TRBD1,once,CASKKDRASSPLHF,TGTGCCAGCAAGAAGGACAGGGCTAGCTCACCCCTCCACTTT
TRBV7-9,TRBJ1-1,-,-,CASSERANGNTEAFF,TGTGCCAGCAGCGAGAGGGCCAATGGGAACACTGAAGCTTTCTTT
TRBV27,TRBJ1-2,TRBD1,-,CASSPGQGPGGVFGYTF,TGTGCCAGCAGTCCGGGACAGGGTCCTGGTGGGGTGTTCGGCTACACCTTC
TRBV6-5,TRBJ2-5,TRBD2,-,CAAGGSSGTQETQYF,TGTGCCGCTGGGGGGTCGAGCGGGACTCAAGAGACCCAGTACTTC
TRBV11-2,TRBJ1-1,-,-,CASSMYTEAFF,TGTGCCAGCAGTATGTACACTGAAGCTTTCTTT
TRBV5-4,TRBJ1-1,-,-,CASSLGGGGTEAFF,TGTGCCAGCAGCTTGGGTGGGGGGGGCACTGAAGCTTTCTTT
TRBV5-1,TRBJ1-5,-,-,CASSLDRPQHF,TGCGCCAGCAGCTTGGATAGGCCCCAGCATTTT
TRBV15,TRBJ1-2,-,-,CATSRDRGPNYGYTF,TGTGCCACCAGCAGAGATCGAGGGCCCAACTATGGCTACACCTTC
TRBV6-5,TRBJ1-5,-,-,CASSSGGRSNQPQHF,TGTGCCAGCAGTTCGGGGGGCCGTAGCAATCAGCCCCAGCATTTT
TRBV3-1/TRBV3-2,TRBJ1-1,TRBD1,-,CASSTPGTGWGTEAFF,TGTGCCAGCAGCACCCCCGGGACAGGGTGGGGCACTGAAGCTTTCTTT
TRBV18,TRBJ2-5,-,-,CASSPRDQETQYF,TGTGCCAGCTCACCCAGGGACCAAGAGACCCAGTACTTC
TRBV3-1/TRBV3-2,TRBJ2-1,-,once,CASSQMEHSGKQFF,TGTGCCAGCAGCCAAATGGAGCATTCGGGTAAGCAGTTCTTC
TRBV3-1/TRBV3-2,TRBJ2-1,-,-,CASSLGSRGLDNEQFF,TGTGCCAGCAGCCTAGGTTCCAGGGGATTAGACAATGAGCAGTTCTTC
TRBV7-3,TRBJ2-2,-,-,CASSLIGTGELFF,TGTGCCAGCAGCTTAATCGGGACCGGGGAGCTGTTTTTT
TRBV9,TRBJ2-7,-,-,CASSHSAGAGSEQYF,TGTGCCAGCAGCCACTCGGCGGGGGCAGGTTCTGAGCAGTACTTC
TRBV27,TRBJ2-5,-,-,CASRRRVVIETQYF,TGTGCCAGCAGACGCAGGGTAGTGATAGAGACCCAGTACTTC
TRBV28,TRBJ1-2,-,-,CASSLEGYGYTF,TGTGCCAGCAGTTTAGAGGGATACGGCTACACCTTC
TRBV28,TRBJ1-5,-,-,CASSKGGGGHQPQHF,TGTGCCAGCAGCAAGGGGGGAGGGGGGCATCAGCCCCAGCATTTT
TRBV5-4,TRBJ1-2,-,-,CASRSQGRAEGRTF,TGTGCCAGCAGATCACAGGGTAGGGCTGAAGGTCGGACCTTC
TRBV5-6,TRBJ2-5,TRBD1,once,CASSYPGTGDLETQYF,TGTGCCAGCAGCTACCCCGGGACAGGGGATCTGGAGACCCAGTACTTC
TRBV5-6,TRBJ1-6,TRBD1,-,CASSPGGTGGTNSPLHF,TGTGCCAGCAGCCCGGGGGGGACAGGGGGCACTAATTCACCCCTCCACTTT
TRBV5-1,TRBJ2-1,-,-,CASSLVGGAINEQFF,TGCGCCAGCAGCTTGGTTGGCGGGGCAATCAATGAGCAGTTCTTC
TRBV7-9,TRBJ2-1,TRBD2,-,CASSLNVLAGDYNEQFF,TGTGCCAGCAGCTTAAACGTACTAGCGGGGGATTACAATGAGCAGTTCTTC
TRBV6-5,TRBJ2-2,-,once,CASKLAGHTGELFF,TGTGCCAGCAAATTGGCGGGGCACACCGGGGAGCTGTTTTTT
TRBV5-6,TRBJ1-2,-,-,CASSNTGFVYGYTF,TGTGCCAGCAGCAACACAGGGTTCGTGTATGGCTACACCTTC
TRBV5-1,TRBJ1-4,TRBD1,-,CASSPGQGTATNEKLFF,TGCGCCAGCAGTCCCGGACAGGGGACAGCAACTAATGAAAAACTGTTTTTT
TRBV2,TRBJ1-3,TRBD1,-,CASSQGAGNTIYF,TGTGCCAGCAGCCAGGGGGCAGGAAACACCATATATTTT
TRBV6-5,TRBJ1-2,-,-,CASRTGVGLSYGYTF,TGTGCCAGCAGGACCGGGGTGGGGTTGAGCTATGGCTACACCTTC